This T cell receptor beta chain was recorded in a study of beta chain features in type 1 diabetes. Study results and limitations: Shorter TCRB CDR3s, moderately but significantly so, marked every one of the four CD4+ subsets in Type 1 diabetes patients. Type 1 diabetes patients had VDJ junctions that carried fewer insertions and more deletions. Whether TCRB rearrangement is influenced by HLA type went unresolved here.

Turning to this clone: Its antigen is as yet unknown.

The CDR3 has 13 residues. Germline values: CDR1 KGHSH, CDR2 LQKENI. V was trimmed by 4 bases and J by 2 bases, leaving 9 bases between them. Using CD45RO/CCR7/CD25/CD127/CD95/CD27, CD4+ naive, central memory, regulatory and stem cell-like memory cells were sorted. Over 95% purity was reached by all sorted populations. Isolated RNA was reverse transcribed in full, so expressed TCRB transcripts were sequenced. The repertoire was sequenced with immunoSEQ multiplex PCR; TCRdb's copy has only in-frame clones and lacks some. This table has over 600,000 clones, roughly an eighth appearing once. This receptor was obtained from a man aged 30-40 years with type 1 diabetes. The chain carries TRBV18 and TRBJ2-7; TRBD1 is a possible D gene (5 bases). The source material was naive CD4+ T cells from blood. In DNA form, the CDR3 reads TGTGCCAGCTCACTCCAGGACACCTACGAGCAGTACTTC. Translation: CASSLQDTYEQYF.